A single TCR beta chain is shown here with its context. The data belong to a study of PD-1 blockade in mismatch repair-deficient tumors. The overall study: Patients had about 13 mismatch repair-deficient cancer types and were previously treated and progressing.

Assay used: immunoSEQ multiplex PCR; TCRdb lists only in-frame clones, some missing. The sample holds roughly 120,000 clones, roughly 90% seen once. Germline lookup yields CDR1 SGHTA and CDR2 FQGNSA. The V gene lost 0 bases and the J gene lost 4 bases, with 15 bases spanning the gap. CDR3 size: 16 residues. All patients were mismatch repair deficient, assessed by either PCR or immunohistochemistry. A few pembrolizumab responders had their TCRs sequenced. The sample in question was peripheral blood, obtained just over 70 weeks after starting pembrolizumab. This sequence originates from an adult with mismatch repair-deficient cancer. This rearrangement joins TRBV7-2 to TRBJ1-2, with D tentatively TRBD1 (5 bases). The CDR3 DNA is TGTGCCAGCAGCTTAGCAGTTTTAGGGACTAGCTATGGCTACACCTTC. This encodes CASSLAVLGTSYGYTF. The variable domain in full, completed from reference TRBV7-2 and TRBJ1-2, reads GAGVSQSPSNKVTEKGKDVELRCDPISGHTALYWYRQSLGQGLEFLIYFQGNSAPDKSGLPSDRFSAERTGGSVSTLTIQRTQQEDSAVYLCASSLAVLGTSYGYTFGSGTRLTVV.